Detailed here is one T cell receptor beta chain. Per the original data handling: Amplification of reference gene primers provided the estimated nucleated cell counts. TCRdb's table, derived via immunoSEQ multiplex PCR, lists solely in-frame clones and lacks some. V and J calls and clone size are those listed in that table; D and trimming were worked out from the DNA. The table shows a few hundred thousand clones, with roughly 89% occurring only once. This sample was taken from a study of blood T cell repertoires in COVID-19. Looking at the study overall: Material from acute and convalescent COVID-19 was sourced from the United States, Italy and Spain. The cDNA or gDNA used as material had been derived from T cells, B-cell-depleted T cells, or PBMCs.

This CDR3 comprises 15 residues. CDR1 is MDHEN, CDR2 SYDVKM, per germline. Trimming at V came to 3 bases and at J to 2 bases, leaving 7 bases not matched to a gene. This rearrangement joins TRBV28 to TRBJ2-7; 7 bases are a match to TRBD1. Sequencing used peripheral blood. The sequence came from a woman aged 40 to 50 who had recovered from COVID-19. The CDR3 DNA sequence: TGTGCCAGCAGTTTTGGGGACAGAGGCGCCTACGAGCAGTACTTC. Its translation: CASSFGDRGAYEQYF.